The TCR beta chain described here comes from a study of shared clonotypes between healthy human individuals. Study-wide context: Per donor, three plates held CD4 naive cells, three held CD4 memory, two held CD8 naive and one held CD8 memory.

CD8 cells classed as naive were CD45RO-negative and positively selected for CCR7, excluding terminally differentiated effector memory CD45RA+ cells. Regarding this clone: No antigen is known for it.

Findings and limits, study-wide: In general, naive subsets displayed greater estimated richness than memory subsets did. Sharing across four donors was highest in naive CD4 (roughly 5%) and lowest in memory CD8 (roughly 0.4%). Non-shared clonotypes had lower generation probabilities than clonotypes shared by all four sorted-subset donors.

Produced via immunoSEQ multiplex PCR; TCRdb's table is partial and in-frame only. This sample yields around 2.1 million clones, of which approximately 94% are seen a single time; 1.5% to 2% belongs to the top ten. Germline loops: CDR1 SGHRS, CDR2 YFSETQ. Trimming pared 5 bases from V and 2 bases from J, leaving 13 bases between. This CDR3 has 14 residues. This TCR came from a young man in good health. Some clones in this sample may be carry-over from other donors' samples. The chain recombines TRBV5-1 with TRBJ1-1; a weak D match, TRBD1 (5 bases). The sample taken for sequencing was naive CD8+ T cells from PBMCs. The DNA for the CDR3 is TGCGCCAGCAGTATCGGGACGCTAAACACTGAAGCTTTCTTT. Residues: CASSIGTLNTEAFF.